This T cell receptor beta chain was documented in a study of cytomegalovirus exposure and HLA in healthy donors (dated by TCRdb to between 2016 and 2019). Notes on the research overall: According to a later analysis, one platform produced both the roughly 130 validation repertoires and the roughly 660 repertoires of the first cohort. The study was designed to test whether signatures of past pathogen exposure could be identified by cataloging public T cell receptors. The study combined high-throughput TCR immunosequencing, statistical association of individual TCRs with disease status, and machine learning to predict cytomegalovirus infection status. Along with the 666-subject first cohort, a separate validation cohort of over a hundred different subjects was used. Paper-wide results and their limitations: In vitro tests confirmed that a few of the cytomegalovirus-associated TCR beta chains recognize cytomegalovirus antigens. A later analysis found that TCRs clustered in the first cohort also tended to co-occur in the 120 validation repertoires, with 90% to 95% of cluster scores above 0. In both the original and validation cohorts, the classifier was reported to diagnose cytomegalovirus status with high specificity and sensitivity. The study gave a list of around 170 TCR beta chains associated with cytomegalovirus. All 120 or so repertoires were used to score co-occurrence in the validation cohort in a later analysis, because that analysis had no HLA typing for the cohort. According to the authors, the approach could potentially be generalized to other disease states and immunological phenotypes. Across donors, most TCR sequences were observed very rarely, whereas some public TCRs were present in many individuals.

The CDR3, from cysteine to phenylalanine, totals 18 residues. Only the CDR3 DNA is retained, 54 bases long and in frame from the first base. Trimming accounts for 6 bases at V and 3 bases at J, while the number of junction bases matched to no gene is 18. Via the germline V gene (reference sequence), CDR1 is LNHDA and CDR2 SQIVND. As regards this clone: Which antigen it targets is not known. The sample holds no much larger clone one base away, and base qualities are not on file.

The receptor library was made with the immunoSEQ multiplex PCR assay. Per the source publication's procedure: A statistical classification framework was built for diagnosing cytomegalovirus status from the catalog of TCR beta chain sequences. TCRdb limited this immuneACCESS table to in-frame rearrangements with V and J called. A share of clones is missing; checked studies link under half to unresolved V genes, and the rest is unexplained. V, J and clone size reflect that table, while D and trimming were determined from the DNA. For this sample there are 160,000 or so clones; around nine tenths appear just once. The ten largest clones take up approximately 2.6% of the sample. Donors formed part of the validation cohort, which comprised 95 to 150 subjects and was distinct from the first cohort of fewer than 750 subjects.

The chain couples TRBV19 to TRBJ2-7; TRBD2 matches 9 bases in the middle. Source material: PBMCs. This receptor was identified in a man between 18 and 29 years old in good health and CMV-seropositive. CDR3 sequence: CASSLYPSLAGTNYEQYF. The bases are TGTGCCAGTAGCCTTTACCCGTCCCTAGCGGGGACGAACTACGAGCAGTACTTC. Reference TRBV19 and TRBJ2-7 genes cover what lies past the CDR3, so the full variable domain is DGGITQSPKYLFRKEGQNVTLSCEQNLNHDAMYWYRQDPGQGLRLIYYSQIVNDFQKGDIAEGYSVSREKKESFPLTVTSAQKNPTAFYLCASSLYPSLAGTNYEQYFGPGTRLTVT.